This T cell receptor (beta chain) was documented in a study of cytomegalovirus exposure and HLA in healthy donors. Use of 60 Vbeta and 13 Jbeta primers characterized the PCR. TCRdb's copy holds only in-frame clones and misses some; the assay was immunoSEQ multiplex PCR. The repertoire has about 76,000 clones, roughly 85% of them found once; the top ten carry around 2.5%. The source is a man aged 25-45 years in good health and CMV-seronegative. Sequencing input: PBMCs.

The CDR3 sequence is CAWSPRVGSSPLHF. The CDR3 DNA sequence: TGTGCCTGGAGCCCCCGGGTGGGGAGTTCACCCCTCCACTTT. V usage is TRBV30 and J usage is TRBJ1-6; D is unclear. V dropped 3 bases and J dropped 9 bases, with 15 bases sitting between them. Germline V gene sequence: CDR1 GTSNPN, CDR2 SVGIG (reference sequence). The CDR3 totals 14 residues. The whole variable domain, filled in from reference TRBV30 and TRBJ1-6, reads SQTIHQWPATLVQPVGSPLSLECTVEGTSNPNLYWYRQAAGRGLQLLFYSVGIGQISSEVPQNLSASRPQDRQFILSSKKLLLSDSGFYLCAWSPRVGSSPLHFGNGTRLTVT.